The 31 T cell receptor beta chains below all came from one sample that was sequenced in a study of T cell changes during pregnancy in multiple sclerosis. The method was immunoSEQ multiplex PCR; TCRdb's version includes in-frame clones alone and lacks a portion of them. This table has approximately 66,000 clones, more than 85% appearing once. The sequencing here drew on CD8+ T cells from peripheral blood mononuclear cells, taken before pregnancy. These receptors were collected from a female donor with multiple sclerosis, enrolled in a pregnancy study.

The chain carries TRBV19 and TRBJ1-6; D remains unclear. From germline, CDR1 is LNHDA and CDR2 SQIVND (reference sequence). V lost 5 bases to trimming and J lost 2 bases, with 10 bases between them. The CDR3 covers 15 residues. The CDR3 here is CASSSREAYNSPLHF. The CDR3 bases are TGTGCCAGTAGTTCCCGGGAGGCCTATAATTCACCCCTCCACTTT.

CDR3 loop: CASRSPGDEQYF. The CDR3 nucleotides read TGTGCCAGCAGATCACCCGGGGACGAGCAGTACTTC. The chain couples TRBV7-9 to TRBJ2-7, with D maybe TRBD2 (5 bases). Germline CDR1 reads SEHNR; CDR2 reads FQNEAQ (reference sequence). The V end was cut by 6 bases, the J end by 5 bases, with 11 bases between. This CDR3 region has 12 residues.

The rearrangement uses TRBV15 and TRBJ2-1; D not certain. The CDR3 totals 14 residues. Per the germline V gene, CDR1 is LNHNV and CDR2 is YYDKDF (reference sequence). V gave up 7 bases and J gave up 5 bases, with 15 bases separating them. CDR3 DNA: TGTGCCACCACGAAAGCCCGAGGCGACAATGAGCAGTTCTTC. Translated: CATTKARGDNEQFF. Drawing the rest from reference TRBV15 and TRBJ2-1, the complete variable domain is DAMVIQNPRYQVTQFGKPVTLSCSQTLNHNVMYWYQQKSSQAPKLLFHYYDKDFNNEADTPDNFQSRRPNTSFCFLDIRSPGLGDTAMYLCATTKARGDNEQFFGPGTRLTVL.

The rearrangement uses TRBV25-1 and TRBJ2-5, with 11 bases fitting TRBD2. The trim removed 2 bases at V and 5 bases at J, leaving 13 bases unmatched. Germline V gives CDR1 MGHDK, CDR2 SYGVNS. The CDR3 is made up of 18 amino acids. CDR3 in amino acids: CASSEVTPSGGPGETQYF. In nucleotides, the CDR3 is TGTGCCAGCAGTGAAGTGACGCCTAGCGGGGGGCCAGGGGAGACCCAGTACTTC. The full variable domain, in which reference TRBV25-1 and TRBJ2-5 provide the parts outside the CDR3, is EADIYQTPRYLVIGTGKKITLECSQTMGHDKMYWYQQDPGMELHLIHYSYGVNSTEKGDLSSESTVSRIRTEHFPLTLESARPSHTSQYLCASSEVTPSGGPGETQYFGPGTRLLVL.

The rearrangement uses TRBV9 and TRBJ2-5; possible D gene TRBD2, 6 bases. The ends were cut back, 0 bases at V and 0 bases at J, with 9 bases in the middle. CDR1 and CDR2 from the germline V gene are SGDLS and YYNGEE. The CDR3 is 15 residues long. CDR3 DNA sequence: TGTGCCAGCAGCGTAGGCGGGGCGAACCAAGAGACCCAGTACTTC. It specifies CASSVGGANQETQYF.

This clone was found once. The chain carries TRBV10-3 and TRBJ2-3; D is perhaps TRBD1 (6 bases). The germline gives CDR1 ENHRY, CDR2 SYGVKD. The germline V and J ends were trimmed by 3 bases and 5 bases, with 12 bases remaining between them. The CDR3 runs 14 residues. CDR3 nucleotide sequence: TGTGCCATCAGTGATTCACAGGGTATAGATACGCAGTATTTT. Its protein is CAISDSQGIDTQYF.

The chain links TRBV6-5 to TRBJ1-2; D is ambiguous. V dropped 2 bases and J dropped 4 bases, with 11 bases sitting between them. There are 14 residues in the CDR3. Germline values: CDR1 MNHEY, CDR2 SVGAGI. The CDR3 DNA follows: TGTGCCAGCAGTTACGGTGGCCCGGGCTATGGCTACACCTTC. This gives the protein CASSYGGPGYGYTF.

This clone was recorded only once. The chain recombines TRBV6-1 with TRBJ2-7; 10 bases match TRBD2. Germline V gives CDR1 MNHNS, CDR2 SASEGT. J was trimmed by 3 bases and V by 6 bases; bases with no gene match: 2. The CDR3 is 13 amino acids. The CDR3 loop reads CASSSSGGYEQYF. CDR3 bases: TGTGCCAGCAGCTCTAGCGGGGGCTACGAGCAGTACTTC.

This chain links TRBV15 with TRBJ1-5; D is unresolved. Germline loops: CDR1 LNHNV, CDR2 YYDKDF (reference sequence). V lost 0 bases to trimming and J lost 2 bases, with 17 bases between them. The CDR3 sequence is 18 residues long. CDR3 protein: CATSRDTNTGSGNQPQHF. CDR3 nucleotides: TGTGCCACCAGCAGAGATACAAATACGGGGTCTGGCAATCAGCCCCAGCATTTT.

V and J are TRBV9 and TRBJ1-1; 8 bases map to TRBD1. V dropped 0 bases and J dropped 4; count of bases not matched to a gene: 5. This CDR3 has 15 amino acids. Germline lookup yields CDR1 SGDLS and CDR2 YYNGEE. Here the CDR3 DNA reads TGTGCCAGCAGCGTAGTCACAGGGGGGCTCACTGAAGCTTTCTTT. Translated, it gives CASSVVTGGLTEAFF.

V and J are TRBV7-9 and TRBJ2-7; 7 nucleotides align to TRBD2. Germline values: CDR1 SEHNR, CDR2 FQNEAQ (reference sequence). The CDR3 has 16 residues. After removal of 1 base from V and 3 bases from J, the junction contained 9 bases not matched to a gene. The CDR3 sequence is CASSLVPDTSDYEQYF. The CDR3, as DNA: TGTGCCAGCAGCTTAGTTCCTGATACTAGCGACTACGAGCAGTACTTC.

The genes are TRBV5-1 and TRBJ2-1; the match to TRBD2 covers 12 bases. This CDR3 is 16 amino acids long. Germline-derived CDR1 and CDR2 are SGHRS and YFSETQ. V was pared by 3 bases and J by 2 bases, with 3 bases of the junction left unmatched. The DNA for the CDR3 is TGCGCCAGCAGCTACCTAGCGGGGGGGGCCTACAATGAGCAGTTCTTC. Residues: CASSYLAGGAYNEQFF.

The gene calls are TRBV10-2 and TRBJ2-1; D is perhaps TRBD2 (7 bases). This CDR3 region has 15 residues. V was cut by 2 bases and J by 9 bases, with 17 bases left in between. Germline V gene data show CDR1 as WSHSY and CDR2 as SAAADI. CDR3 loop: CASSEAGATRGEQFF. The CDR3, as DNA: TGCGCCAGCAGTGAGGCGGGGGCGACAAGGGGTGAGCAGTTCTTC.

This clone occurred once. The chain combines TRBV13 with TRBJ2-3, with 10 positions matching TRBD2. V shed 4 bases, J shed 5 bases, and the junction held 12 bases outside the gene matches. This CDR3 comprises 17 residues. CDR1 is PRHDT and CDR2 is FYEKMQ in the germline V gene (reference sequence). The DNA of the CDR3 is TGTGCCAGCAGCTCTTTCCAAGCGGGGGGGCCTGAAGATACGCAGTATTTT. Translating it yields CASSSFQAGGPEDTQYF. Looking up the rest from reference TRBV13 and TRBJ2-3 gives the full variable domain: AAGVIQSPRHLIKEKRETATLKCYPIPRHDTVYWYQQGPGQDPQFLISFYEKMQSDKGSIPDRFSAQQFSDYHSELNMSSLELGDSALYFCASSSFQAGGPEDTQYFGPGTRLTVL.

This clone was seen only once. The CDR3 is CASSPILGEVNTEAFF. The CDR3 DNA is TGTGCCAGCAGCCCCATTTTGGGGGAGGTGAACACTGAAGCTTTCTTT. The J gene is TRBJ1-1, the V gene TRBV6-6, with D tentatively TRBD1 (5 bases). CDR3 length equals 16 residues. Trimming removed 6 bases at V and 0 bases at J, with 17 bases between. CDR1 is MNHNY and CDR2 is SVGAGI in the germline V gene (reference sequence).

The rearrangement joins TRBV7-8 to TRBJ1-1, with TRBD1 identical over 9 bases. The CDR3 contains 15 residues. Germline CDR1 SGHVS, CDR2 FQNEAQ. The V segment lost 4 bases and the J segment 11 bases; nucleotides outside the gene matches: 14. The CDR3 sequence: CASSSEGQGNPWAFF. For the CDR3, the DNA is TGTGCCAGCAGCTCGGAGGGACAGGGCAACCCCTGGGCTTTCTTT.

The chain uses TRBV2 and TRBJ1-6, with TRBD1 identical over 9 bases. Germline trimming cut 0 bases from V and 7 bases from J; bases unmatched to any gene: 4. This CDR3 is 16 amino acids long. Looked up from germline, CDR1 is SNHLY and CDR2 is FYNNEI. The CDR3 DNA sequence: TGTGCCAGCAGTGAAGCACCTGGACAGGGGAATTCACCCCTCCACTTT. Its protein product is CASSEAPGQGNSPLHF. Filled out from reference TRBV2 and TRBJ1-6, the complete variable domain reads EPEVTQTPSHQVTQMGQEVILRCVPISNHLYFYWYRQILGQKVEFLVSFYNNEISEKSEIFDDQFSVERPDGSNFTLKIRSTKLEDSAMYFCASSEAPGQGNSPLHFGNGTRLTVT.

The chain employs TRBV7-9 and TRBJ2-3; D call uncertain. Germline V gene sequence: CDR1 SEHNR, CDR2 FQNEAQ (reference sequence). The CDR3 is made up of 15 amino acids. V lost 1 base to trimming and J lost 2 bases, with 10 bases between them. This CDR3 is CASSLDESLTDTQYF. CDR3 nucleotide sequence: TGTGCCAGCAGCTTAGACGAGAGCCTCACAGATACGCAGTATTTT.

The chain employs TRBV15 and TRBJ1-6; D is unclear. Trimming pared 0 bases from V and 8 bases from J, leaving 14 bases between. In germline, CDR1 is LNHNV, CDR2 YYDKDF (reference sequence). The CDR3 is 16 residues long. The CDR3 loop is CATSRDLGSPYSPLHF. The CDR3 region has the DNA TGTGCCACCAGCAGAGATTTGGGGAGCCCATATTCACCCCTCCACTTT.

The rearrangement uses TRBV14 and TRBJ2-1, with a possible D match to TRBD2 (5 bases). Trimming cost V 1 base and J 7 bases, with 8 bases left between them. Per germline, CDR1 SGHDN and CDR2 FVKESK. This CDR3 spans 13 amino acids. CDR3 region: CASSQGRLNEQFF. CDR3 sequence (DNA): TGTGCCAGCAGCCAAGGGAGGCTAAATGAGCAGTTCTTC.

V and J are TRBV18 and TRBJ2-7, with D maybe TRBD2 (6 bases). CDR1 is KGHSH and CDR2 is LQKENI in the germline V gene. The V and J ends lost 2 bases and 0 bases respectively, with 11 bases between them. CDR3 length: 15 residues. The CDR3 sequence is CASSPWGDPSYEQYF. The CDR3 nucleotides read TGTGCCAGCTCACCATGGGGGGACCCCTCCTACGAGCAGTACTTC.

Of note for this clone: Its ends do not fully match the called genes, so a read error is possible. The rearrangement uses TRBV6-1 and TRBJ1-2, with 7 bases fitting TRBD1. Germline lookup yields CDR1 MNHNS and CDR2 SASEGT. The CDR3 covers 17 residues. The CDR3 DNA is TGTGCCAGCAGAGAAGGCCCGTTTGAGGGGGCCGGCTATGGCTACACCTTC. It codes for CASREGPFEGAGYGYTF.

CDR3 loop: CASSQDRGTEAFF. In nucleotides, the CDR3 is TGCGCCAGCAGCCAAGATCGGGGGACTGAAGCTTTCTTT. The chain couples TRBV4-1 to TRBJ1-1; possibly TRBD1 for D (5 bases). CDR1 is MGHRA and CDR2 is YSYEKL in the germline V gene. V lost 0 bases and J 5 bases, leaving 7 bases between the germline ends. This CDR3 has 13 residues.

This rearrangement joins TRBV27 to TRBJ2-2, with a possible D match to TRBD2 (6 bases). The germline V gene has CDR1 MNHEY and CDR2 SMNVEV (reference sequence). V shed 3 bases and J shed 6 bases, with 8 bases lying between them. The CDR3 sequence is 13 residues long. This chain's CDR3 is CASSFGGSGELFF. CDR3 nucleotide sequence: TGTGCCAGCAGTTTTGGGGGGTCCGGGGAGCTGTTTTTT.

The V and J genes are TRBV6-6 and TRBJ1-1; D gene unclear. This CDR3 comprises 14 residues. The germline CDR1 and CDR2 sequences are MNHNY and SVGAGI (reference sequence). Trimming removed 5 bases from V and 2 bases from J, with 12 bases in between. The CDR3 nucleotides are TGTGCCAGCAGTACCAGTGCCGCTAACACTGAAGCTTTCTTT. Its translation: CASSTSAANTEAFF.

The chain is built from TRBV10-3 and TRBJ2-5; D is undetermined. CDR1 and CDR2 (germline): ENHRY, SYGVKD. Trimming took off 2 bases at V and 1 base at J, with 5 bases between the two ends. CDR3 length: 13 residues. As DNA, the CDR3 is TGTGCCATCAGTGAGGCCAGCCAAGAGACCCAGTACTTC. Translation: CAISEASQETQYF.

This chain links TRBV19 with TRBJ1-2, with TRBD1 as a possible D gene (5 bases). CDR3 size: 11 residues. CDR1 is LNHDA and CDR2 is SQIVND in the germline V gene (reference sequence). Trimming cost V 10 bases and J 7 bases, with 13 bases left between them. For the CDR3, the DNA is TGTGCCACGTTAGACGGGGGTGGCTACACCTTC. It codes for CATLDGGGYTF.

The J gene is TRBJ2-1, the V gene TRBV19; TRBD2 matches at 10 bases. J lost 2 bases, V lost 3 bases, and 4 bases had no gene match. Germline CDR1 LNHDA, CDR2 SQIVND (reference sequence). The length of the CDR3 is 16 residues. Written as DNA, the CDR3 is TGTGCCAGTAGTATCCCTAGCGGGGGTCCCTACAATGAGCAGTTCTTC. It is translated as CASSIPSGGPYNEQFF.

The V call is TRBV5-6, the J call TRBJ1-1; D uncertain. Germline V gene data show CDR1 as SGHDT and CDR2 as YYEEEE. Trimming left V 0 bases short and J 5 bases short, with 8 bases between. This CDR3 region has 13 residues. DNA of the CDR3: TGTGCCAGCAGCTTGGTCATAGATACTGAAGCTTTCTTT. Translating it yields CASSLVIDTEAFF.

V usage is TRBV28 and J usage is TRBJ2-1; weak D call: TRBD2 (6 bases). The germline gives CDR1 MDHEN, CDR2 SYDVKM. The CDR3 extends over 12 amino acids. The ends were cut back, 6 bases at V and 9 bases at J, with 12 bases in the middle. The CDR3 spells CASRQLAAEQFF. The CDR3 DNA reads as TGTGCCAGCAGACAACTAGCCGCTGAGCAGTTCTTC.

This clone was seen a few times. V gene TRBV2 combines with J gene TRBJ2-5, with 8 bases identical to TRBD2. This CDR3 is built from 15 residues. V lost 4 bases, J lost 2 bases, and 6 bases stayed unmatched. Germline loops: CDR1 SNHLY, CDR2 FYNNEI. The CDR3: CASSGSGGGQETQYF. The CDR3 DNA reads TGTGCCAGCAGTGGGAGCGGGGGTGGTCAAGAGACCCAGTACTTC. The entire variable domain, with the rest obtained from reference TRBV2 and TRBJ2-5, is as follows: EPEVTQTPSHQVTQMGQEVILRCVPISNHLYFYWYRQILGQKVEFLVSFYNNEISEKSEIFDDQFSVERPDGSNFTLKIRSTKLEDSAMYFCASSGSGGGQETQYFGPGTRLLVL.